This T cell receptor beta chain appears in the sequencing data of a study of beta chain features in type 1 diabetes. Study overall: In age, gender and cell yields, patients were similar to healthy donors. Study-level results: For Type 1 diabetes patients, all four CD4+ subsets carried TCRB CDR3s that were moderately but significantly shorter. Naive, central memory and regulatory TCRB repertoires appeared more similar among patients than healthy donors.

V shed 7 bases and J shed 5 bases, with 10 bases lying between them. The germline CDR1 and CDR2 sequences are SNHLY and FYNNEI. The CDR3 spans 12 residues. The study reverse transcribed the entire isolated RNA, so it sequenced expressed TCRB transcripts. Samples of naive, central memory and regulatory T cells yielded a mean of about 3.5 million reads. TCRdb's table, derived via immunoSEQ multiplex PCR, lists solely in-frame clones and lacks some. The repertoire holds 300,000 to 350,000 clones, with roughly 13% as singletons. In all sorted populations, purity surpassed 98%. Points on this clone: The antigen is unknown.

The sequence derives from a woman aged 18-29 years with type 1 diabetes. Sequencing was carried out using naive CD4+ T cells from blood. This chain uses TRBV2 with TRBJ2-3, with D unresolved. CDR3 bases: TGTGCCAGCATCATACTCGGAGATACGCAGTATTTT. Protein product: CASIILGDTQYF.